The 24 T cell receptor beta chains below come from one sample, sequenced in a study of response to subunit inactivated influenza vaccine (dated by TCRdb to 2017 to 2018). Receptors were amplified or captured by RT-PCR. Reads for this sample came from an Illumina HiSeq 2500. TCRdb itself trimmed the public reads at Q25 with fastp, ran MiXCR and retained productive beta chains. Each CDR3 protein gets just one entry, which takes the most common genes and DNA from the rows behind it. The sample table shows more than 450,000 distinct CDR3 sequences, and 12% are seen once. The top ten hold 10% to 13% of the sample. Sequences were derived from PBMCs from blood, sampled on the day of vaccination. The origin of the receptors is a man in his fifties who received an inactivated influenza vaccine. Donor details come from another sample of the same person, matched by shared clones.

The chain carries TRBV5-4 and TRBJ2-7, with 14 bases aligning to TRBD2. The CDR3 totals 14 residues. V shed 3 bases and J 8 bases; nucleotides not matched to a gene: 4. Per germline, CDR1 SGHNT and CDR2 YYREEE (reference sequence). The CDR3 region is CASSSGLAGEKQYF. CDR3 DNA: TGTGCCAGCAGCTCGGGACTAGCGGGAGAAAAGCAGTACTTC. Full variable domain (missing parts from reference TRBV5-4 and TRBJ2-7): ETGVTQSPTHLIKTRGQQVTLRCSSQSGHNTVSWYQQALGQGPQFIFQYYREEENGRGNFPPRFSGLQFPNYSSELNVNALELDDSALYLCASSSGLAGEKQYFGPGTRLTVT.

This clonotype has a handful of counts. V and J are TRBV4-3 and TRBJ2-5; 7 bases line up with TRBD1. The CDR3 runs 13 residues. CDR1 and CDR2 (germline): LGHNA, YSLEER. The V gene end was trimmed by 4 bases and the J gene end by 5 bases; junction bases not matched to a gene: 4. The CDR3 loop is CASSPDRFETQYF. The CDR3 nucleotides are TGCGCCAGCAGCCCGGACAGGTTCGAGACCCAGTACTTC.

Only a few counts were recorded for this clonotype. In DNA form, the CDR3 reads TGCAGTGCGCTAGCGGGAGGGCGCCCCTACAATGAGCAGTTCTTC. It codes for CSALAGGRPYNEQFF. The chain recombines TRBV20-1 with TRBJ2-1, with 12 nucleotides matching TRBD2. CDR3 length: 15 amino acids. V dropped 6 bases and J dropped 2; count of bases not matched to a gene: 5. Germline loops: CDR1 DFQATT, CDR2 SNEGSKA (reference sequence).

CDR3 sequence reads: CASSLVDRDTEAFF. CDR3 nucleotide sequence: TGTGCCAGCAGCTTGGTGGACAGAGACACTGAAGCTTTCTTT. The chain employs TRBV5-6 and TRBJ1-1; maybe TRBD1 (6 bases). CDR3 size: 14 residues. V was clipped by 0 bases and J by 3 bases, with 9 bases between them. From germline, CDR1 is SGHDT and CDR2 YYEEEE. Full variable domain (outside the CDR3, taken from reference TRBV5-6 and TRBJ1-1): DAGVTQSPTHLIKTRGQQVTLRCSPKSGHDTVSWYQQALGQGPQFIFQYYEEEERQRGNFPDRFSGHQFPNYSSELNVNALLLGDSALYLCASSLVDRDTEAFFGQGTRLTVV.

This clonotype was seen a handful of times. CDR3 amino acids: CASSVGAHTEAFF. CDR3 DNA sequence: TGTGCCAGCAGTGTTGGGGCGCACACTGAAGCTTTCTTT. V is TRBV6-1 and J is TRBJ1-1, with TRBD1 as a possible D gene (5 bases). V shed 4 bases and J shed 3 bases, with 9 bases lying between them. This CDR3 region has 13 residues. Germline V CDR1 and CDR2: MNHNS, SASEGT.

This rearrangement joins TRBV29-1 to TRBJ1-1, with D perhaps TRBD1 (5 bases). Germline-derived CDR1 and CDR2 are SQVTM and ANQGSEA. Trimming took 5 bases from V and 1 from J, leaving 20 bases between them. This CDR3 comprises 16 residues. The CDR3 loop reads CSVIPRSPGQNTEAFF. The CDR3 DNA sequence: TGCAGCGTTATCCCCAGGTCCCCAGGGCAGAACACTGAAGCTTTCTTT.

A few counts support this clonotype. The V and J genes are TRBV20-1 and TRBJ2-3, with D hard to call. The CDR3 runs to 12 residues. Germline V gene lookup returns CDR1 DFQATT and CDR2 SNEGSKA (reference sequence). The CDR3 protein is CRADGRGDTQYF. The CDR3 region has the DNA TGCAGGGCGGATGGCCGAGGAGATACGCAGTATTTT.

This clonotype was counted at least ten times. The rearrangement joins TRBV12-3 or TRBV12-4 to TRBJ1-2; possible D gene TRBD1, 5 bases. Trimming took off 3 bases at V and 1 base at J, with 12 bases between the two ends. The CDR3 is 15 amino acids. CDR3 in amino acids: CASSLGGSGNYGYTF. The CDR3 DNA reads TGTGCCAGCAGTTTGGGGGGATCTGGTAACTATGGCTACACCTTC.

This clonotype was counted between two and nine times. The rearrangement links TRBV5-1 to TRBJ1-4; D perhaps matches TRBD1 (5 bases). This CDR3 contains 13 residues. V shed 6 bases and J shed 4 bases, with 10 bases lying between them. Germline CDR1 is SGHRS and CDR2 is YFSETQ. The CDR3 spells CASTPDSNEKLFF. DNA of the CDR3: TGCGCCAGCACCCCCGACAGTAATGAAAAACTGTTTTTT.

The chain employs TRBV5-1 and TRBJ2-3; D is unclear. In germline, CDR1 is SGHRS, CDR2 YFSETQ. Trimming took off 4 bases at V and 0 bases at J, with 18 bases between the two ends. The CDR3 is made up of 17 amino acids. DNA of the CDR3: TGCGCCAGCAGCCTGGGCGCGATTCTTACTAGCACAGATACGCAGTATTTT. Its protein product is CASSLGAILTSTDTQYF. Combining the CDR3 with reference TRBV5-1 and TRBJ2-3 gives the whole variable domain KAGVTQTPRYLIKTRGQQVTLSCSPISGHRSVSWYQQTPGQGLQFLFEYFSETQRNKGNFPGRFSGRQFSNSRSEMNVSTLELGDSALYLCASSLGAILTSTDTQYFGPGTRLTVL.

This clonotype occurred a few times. CDR3 bases: TGTGCCAGCAGCTTAGTAGCCCCGGTAGGTCTCGAGCAGTACTTC. This sequence encodes CASSLVAPVGLEQYF. The V and J genes are TRBV11-2 and TRBJ2-7; D not resolved. Germline V gene data show CDR1 as SGHAT and CDR2 as FQNNGV. V was pared by 1 base and J by 6 bases, with 16 bases between. This CDR3 is built from 15 residues.

The chain joins TRBV5-1 to TRBJ1-4; the D gene is possibly TRBD1 (6 bases). The germline V gene has CDR1 SGHRS and CDR2 YFSETQ. CDR3 length equals 15 residues. V lost 4 bases, J lost 6 bases, and 16 bases lay in between. For the CDR3, the DNA is TGCGCCAGCAGCCCGTGGGGGGCCAGGGATGAAAAACTGTTTTTT. This codes for CASSPWGARDEKLFF.

This clonotype occurred many times. V usage is TRBV7-3 and J usage is TRBJ2-5; D gene unclear. V gave up 5 bases and J gave up 2 bases, with 9 bases separating them. The CDR3 sequence is 13 residues long. Germline V gives CDR1 SGHTA, CDR2 FQGTGA. The CDR3 reads CASSPGVQETQYF. The CDR3 region has the DNA TGTGCCAGCAGCCCGGGTGTACAAGAGACCCAGTACTTC.

This clonotype occurred a few times. The chain uses TRBV2 and TRBJ2-1, with a tentative D call TRBD2 (6 bases). Germline values: CDR1 SNHLY, CDR2 FYNNEI. The V and J ends lost 3 bases and 4 bases respectively, with 19 bases between them. The CDR3 has 17 residues. Here the CDR3 DNA reads TGTGCCAGCAGTGAGAGGGCGGGGAGGCCCCCTTACAATGAGCAGTTCTTC. It codes for CASSERAGRPPYNEQFF.

CDR3 nucleotide sequence: TGTGCCAGCAGCGACAGGCATTCTGGGGCCAACGTCCTGACTTTC. Translation: CASSDRHSGANVLTF. The V gene is TRBV7-9, the J gene TRBJ2-6; perhaps TRBD1 as D (6 bases). In germline, CDR1 is SEHNR, CDR2 FQNEAQ (reference sequence). The CDR3 is 15 residues long. Trimming stripped 5 bases from V and 1 base from J, with 9 bases between.

This clonotype was found a few times. This chain uses TRBV10-2 with TRBJ2-2, with D hard to call. V lost 0 bases and J lost 7, with 12 bases in between. Germline CDR1 is WSHSY and CDR2 is SAAADI. The CDR3 totals 15 residues. CDR3 in amino acids: CASSESYGRDGELFF. In DNA form, the CDR3 reads TGCGCCAGCAGTGAGTCTTACGGACGTGACGGGGAGCTGTTTTTT.

This chain links TRBV20-1 with TRBJ1-1, with 7 bases fitting TRBD1. This CDR3 is 15 amino acids long. Trimming cost V 1 base and J 1 base; bases outside gene matches: 6. Looked up from germline, CDR1 is DFQATT and CDR2 is SNEGSKA (reference sequence). The CDR3 DNA follows: TGCAGTGCTAGAGTAAGGGGGCGGACGAACACTGAAGCTTTCTTT. This codes for CSARVRGRTNTEAFF.

This clonotype has at least ten counts. The gene calls are TRBV4-1 and TRBJ2-3, with 9 bases fitting TRBD2. V was clipped by 1 base and J by 1 base; unmatched bases: 3. The CDR3 length is 16 residues. Germline V CDR1 and CDR2: MGHRA, YSYEKL. The CDR3 loop is CASSQVSSGGTDTQYF. The CDR3, as DNA: TGCGCCAGCAGCCAAGTCTCTAGCGGGGGCACAGATACGCAGTATTTT.

This clonotype occurred a few times. This chain connects TRBV7-2 to TRBJ2-1, with D possibly TRBD2 on 6 matching bases. CDR1 is SGHTA and CDR2 is FQGNSA in the germline V gene. Deletions cut 5 bases from V and 8 bases from J, with 22 bases between. The length of the CDR3 is 16 residues. CDR3 sequence reads: CASSLVATGGIHEQFF. The CDR3 coding sequence is TGTGCCAGCAGCCTTGTGGCGACCGGGGGTATCCATGAGCAGTTCTTC.

This clonotype was seen a few times. The CDR3 region has the DNA TGTGCCAGCAGCATTGACAAAAAGACCCAGTACTTC. It codes for CASSIDKKTQYF. This chain uses TRBV5-5 with TRBJ2-5; no clear D gene. The CDR3 loop spans 12 amino acids. Germline V lookup: CDR1 SGHKS, CDR2 YYEKEE (reference sequence). V shed 4 bases and J shed 6 bases, with 10 bases lying between them.

This clonotype was recorded many times. The rearrangement joins TRBV7-9 to TRBJ2-2, with D perhaps TRBD2 (5 bases). Deletions cut 5 bases from V and 4 bases from J, with 14 bases between. The CDR3 spans 15 residues. The germline gives CDR1 SEHNR, CDR2 FQNEAQ (reference sequence). CDR3 in DNA: TGTGCCAGCAGCCAAGGACGGGGTGCCACCGGGGAGCTGTTTTTT. Translating it yields CASSQGRGATGELFF.

The chain employs TRBV20-1 and TRBJ2-2; weak D call: TRBD1 (5 bases). V was shortened by 2 bases and J by 0 bases, with 7 bases between the two germline ends. There are 14 residues in the CDR3. Germline V gives CDR1 DFQATT, CDR2 SNEGSKA (reference sequence). Here the CDR3 DNA reads TGCAGTGCTAGATCAGGGCCGAACACCGGGGAGCTGTTTTTT. Protein: CSARSGPNTGELFF.

This clonotype was observed a handful of times. J is TRBJ1-1 and V is TRBV15, with TRBD1 as a possible D gene (6 bases). The V gene's germline CDR1 is LNHNV and CDR2 YYDKDF (reference sequence). The CDR3 is 16 residues long. Trimming removed 0 bases at V and 0 bases at J, with 11 bases between. The CDR3 nucleotides are TGTGCCACCAGCAGAGATCGGACAGCGATGAACACTGAAGCTTTCTTT. It yields the protein CATSRDRTAMNTEAFF.

This clonotype has just a few counts. The chain links TRBV29-1 to TRBJ2-3, with D tentatively TRBD2 (5 bases). Trimming left V 1 base short and J 4 bases short, with 12 bases between. Germline lookup yields CDR1 SQVTM and CDR2 ANQGSEA. The CDR3 has 14 residues. This CDR3 reads CSVEGGRGPDTQYF. CDR3 nucleotides: TGCAGCGTTGAAGGTGGGAGAGGACCAGATACGCAGTATTTT.